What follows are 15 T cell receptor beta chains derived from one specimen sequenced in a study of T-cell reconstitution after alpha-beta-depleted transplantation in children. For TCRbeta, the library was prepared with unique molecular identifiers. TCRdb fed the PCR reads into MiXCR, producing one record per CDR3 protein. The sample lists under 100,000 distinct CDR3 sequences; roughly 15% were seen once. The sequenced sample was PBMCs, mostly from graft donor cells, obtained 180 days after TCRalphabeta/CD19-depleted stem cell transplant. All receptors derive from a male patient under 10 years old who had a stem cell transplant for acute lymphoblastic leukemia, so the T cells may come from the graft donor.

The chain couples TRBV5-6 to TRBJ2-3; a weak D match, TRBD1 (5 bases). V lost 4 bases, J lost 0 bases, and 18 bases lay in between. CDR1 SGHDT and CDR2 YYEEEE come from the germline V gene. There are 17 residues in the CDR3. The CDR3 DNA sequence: TGTGCCAGCAGCGGAACACAGGACCTGTTGAGCACAGATACGCAGTATTTT. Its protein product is CASSGTQDLLSTDTQYF.

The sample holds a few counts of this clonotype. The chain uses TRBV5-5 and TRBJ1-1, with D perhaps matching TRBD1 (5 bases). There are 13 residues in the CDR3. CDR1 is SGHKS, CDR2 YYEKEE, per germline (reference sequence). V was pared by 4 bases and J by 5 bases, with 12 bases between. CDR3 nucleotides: TGTGCCAGCAGCATGGGGGTTAAGACTGAAGCTTTCTTT. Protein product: CASSMGVKTEAFF.

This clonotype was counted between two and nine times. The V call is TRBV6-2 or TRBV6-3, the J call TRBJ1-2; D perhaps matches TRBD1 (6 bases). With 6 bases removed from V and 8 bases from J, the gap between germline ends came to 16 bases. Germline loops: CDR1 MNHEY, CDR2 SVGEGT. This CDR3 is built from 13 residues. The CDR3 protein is CASSSGQSSGYTF. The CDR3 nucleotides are TGTGCCAGCAGCTCCGGACAGAGCAGCGGCTACACCTTC.

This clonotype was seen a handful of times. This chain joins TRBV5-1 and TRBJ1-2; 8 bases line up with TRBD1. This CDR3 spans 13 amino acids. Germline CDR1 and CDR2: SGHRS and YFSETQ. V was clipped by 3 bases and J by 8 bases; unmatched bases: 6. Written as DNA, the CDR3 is TGCGCCAGCAGCTCGACCAGGGGGCCCGGCTACACCTTC. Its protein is CASSSTRGPGYTF.

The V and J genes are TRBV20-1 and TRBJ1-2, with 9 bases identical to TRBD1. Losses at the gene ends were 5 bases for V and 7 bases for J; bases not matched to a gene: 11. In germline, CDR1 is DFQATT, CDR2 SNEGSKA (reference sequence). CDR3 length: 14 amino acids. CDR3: CSALETGGFGGYTF. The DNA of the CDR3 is TGCAGTGCTTTGGAAACAGGGGGCTTCGGTGGCTACACCTTC.

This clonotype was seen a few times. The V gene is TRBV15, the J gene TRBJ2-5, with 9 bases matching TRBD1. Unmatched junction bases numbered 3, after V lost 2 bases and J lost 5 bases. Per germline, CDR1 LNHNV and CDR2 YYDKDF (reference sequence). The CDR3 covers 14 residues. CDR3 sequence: CATSRTGGGETQYF. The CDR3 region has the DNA TGTGCCACCAGCAGAACAGGGGGCGGGGAGACCCAGTACTTC. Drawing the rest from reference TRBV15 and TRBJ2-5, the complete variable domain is DAMVIQNPRYQVTQFGKPVTLSCSQTLNHNVMYWYQQKSSQAPKLLFHYYDKDFNNEADTPDNFQSRRPNTSFCFLDIRSPGLGDTAMYLCATSRTGGGETQYFGPGTRLLVL.

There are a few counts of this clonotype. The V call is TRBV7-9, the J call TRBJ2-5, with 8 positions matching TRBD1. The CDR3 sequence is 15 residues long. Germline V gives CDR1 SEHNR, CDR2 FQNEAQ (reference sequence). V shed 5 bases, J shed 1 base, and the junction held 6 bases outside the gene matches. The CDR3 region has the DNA TGTGCCAGCAGCCGCGCAGACAGGGGCCAAGAGACCCAGTACTTC. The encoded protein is CASSRADRGQETQYF.

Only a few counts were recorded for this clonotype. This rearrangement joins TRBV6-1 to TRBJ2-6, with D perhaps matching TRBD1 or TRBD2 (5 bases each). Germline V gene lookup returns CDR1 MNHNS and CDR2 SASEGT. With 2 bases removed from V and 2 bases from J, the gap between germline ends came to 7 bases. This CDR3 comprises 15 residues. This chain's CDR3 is CASSERGPGANVLTF. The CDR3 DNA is TGTGCCAGCAGTGAAAGGGGACCTGGGGCCAACGTCCTGACTTTC.

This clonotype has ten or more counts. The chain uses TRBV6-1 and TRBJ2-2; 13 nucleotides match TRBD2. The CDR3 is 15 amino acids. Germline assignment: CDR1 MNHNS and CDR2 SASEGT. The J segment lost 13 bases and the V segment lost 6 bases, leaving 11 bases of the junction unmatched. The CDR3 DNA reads TGTGCCAGCAGACCGGGACTAGCGGGGCCGATGGGGCTGTTTTTT. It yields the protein CASRPGLAGPMGLFF.

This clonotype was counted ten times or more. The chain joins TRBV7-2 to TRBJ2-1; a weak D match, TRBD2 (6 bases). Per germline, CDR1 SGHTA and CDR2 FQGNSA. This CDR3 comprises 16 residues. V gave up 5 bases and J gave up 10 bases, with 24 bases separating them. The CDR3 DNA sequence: TGTGCCAGCAGCCTGCTGACTATCTGGGGGGTGTGGGAGCAGTTCTTC. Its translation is CASSLLTIWGVWEQFF.

The CDR3 region is CASSELQSTDTQYF. CDR3 nucleotides: TGTGCCAGCAGTGAACTGCAGAGCACAGATACGCAGTATTTT. V and J are TRBV6-1 and TRBJ2-3; no definite D call. The CDR3 extends over 14 amino acids. V was shortened by 2 bases and J by 0 bases, with 6 bases between the two germline ends. The germline V gene has CDR1 MNHNS and CDR2 SASEGT.

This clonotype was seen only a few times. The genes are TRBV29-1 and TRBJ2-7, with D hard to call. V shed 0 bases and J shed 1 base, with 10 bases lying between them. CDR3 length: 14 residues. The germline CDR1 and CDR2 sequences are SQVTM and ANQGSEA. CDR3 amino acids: CSVEDRTFSYEQYF. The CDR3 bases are TGCAGCGTTGAAGATCGGACGTTTTCCTACGAGCAGTACTTC.

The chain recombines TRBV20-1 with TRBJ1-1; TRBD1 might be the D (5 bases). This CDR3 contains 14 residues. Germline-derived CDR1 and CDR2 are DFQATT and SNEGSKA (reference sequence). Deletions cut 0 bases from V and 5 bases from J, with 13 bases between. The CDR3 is CSAREGTSRTEAFF. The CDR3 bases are TGCAGTGCTAGAGAGGGGACCAGCCGGACTGAAGCTTTCTTT.

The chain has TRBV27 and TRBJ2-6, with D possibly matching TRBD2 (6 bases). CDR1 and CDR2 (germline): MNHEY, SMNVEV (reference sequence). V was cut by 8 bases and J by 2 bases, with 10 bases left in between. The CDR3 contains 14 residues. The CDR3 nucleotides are TGTGCCAGCGGAATAGCGGCTGGGGCCAACGTCCTGACTTTC. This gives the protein CASGIAAGANVLTF.

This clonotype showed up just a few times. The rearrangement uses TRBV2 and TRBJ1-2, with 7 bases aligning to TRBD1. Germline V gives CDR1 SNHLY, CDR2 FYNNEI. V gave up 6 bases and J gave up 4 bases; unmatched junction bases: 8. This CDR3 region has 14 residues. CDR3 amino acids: CASSVGQSLYGYTF. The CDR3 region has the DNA TGTGCCAGCAGCGTGGGACAGAGTCTCTATGGCTACACCTTC.